This T cell receptor (beta chain) was observed in a study of T-cell reconstitution after alpha-beta-depleted transplantation in children. Study-wide results and caveats: Approximately two months post-transplant, alpha-beta T cells reportedly originated from several hundred expanded graft clones.

Remarks on this clonotype: Its matching antigen is unknown.

The CDR3 consists of 18 residues. V lost 7 bases to trimming and J lost 0 bases; unmatched junction nucleotides: 15. As it was prepared, the TCRbeta library received unique molecular identifiers. TCRdb recomputed calls from the PCR reads with MiXCR, one row per CDR3 protein. Here the sample spans 700,000 to 950,000 distinct CDR3 sequences, roughly 15% being singletons. The material sequenced was PBMCs, mostly from graft donor cells, taken 360 days after TCRalphabeta/CD19-depleted stem cell transplant. The chain uses TRBV12-3 or TRBV12-4 and TRBJ1-1; the match to TRBD1 covers 9 bases. The receptor was derived from a male patient between 10 and 17 years old who had a stem cell transplant for acute lymphoblastic leukemia, so the T cells may come from the graft donor. CDR3 coding DNA: TGTGCCAGCACCAACCCGACAGGGGGGAGTCCCATGAACACTGAAGCTTTCTTT. Protein: CASTNPTGGSPMNTEAFF.